This T cell receptor beta chain was observed in a study of shared clonotypes between healthy human individuals (dated by TCRdb to about 2020). Regarding the research as a whole: The cohort comprised two women and a few men aged 18 to 49 years. To estimate repertoire size and how much clonotypes are shared between individuals, the study performed deep sequencing of blood TCR repertoires from about 5 healthy adults. Leukapheresis yielded between about 0.9 and 9.5 billion PBMCs per donor. To increase sequencing depth and limit assay-specific biases, TCR repertoire library preparation and sequencing were carried out by different laboratories using diverse techniques.

Using the deep immunoSEQ assay, multiplex PCR amplified TCR CDR3 regions from genomic DNA. Extracted genomic DNA from each cell subset was distributed evenly across all wells of several immunoSEQ 96-well plates, and each plate was treated as a replicate. For unsorted PBMC, about 300 ng genomic DNA, equal to about 30,000 T cell genomes, was loaded into each replicate PCR. Unsorted PBMC genomic DNA was sequenced across ten immunoSEQ deep assay plates. Purified libraries were measured with a Qubit 3.0 fluorometer, size-checked on a Bioanalyzer 2100, and measured again with the KAPA Library Quantification kit. Every immunoSEQ 96-well plate was sequenced on a dedicated single-read 150-cycle Illumina NextSeq 550 flow cell. Regarding the original processing steps: Because the immunoSEQ output included only junctional sequences and no quality scores, the filtering could not be the same as the filtering used for full-length reads. Sequences were annotated with PyIR, a Python wrapper for IgBLAST v1.9, using IMGT germline references to assign V/J genes and CDR3. Reads were removed for weak V/J assignments (E-value above 1e-6), missing CDR3, stop codons, out-of-frame junctions, or ambiguous translated residues. A V3J clonotype was defined by an identical inferred V gene, J gene, and CDR3 amino acid sequence. The percentage overlap between two repertoires was calculated by dividing the number of shared unique clonotypes by the size of the smaller repertoire. Three approaches were used to assess repertoire richness: RTK rarefaction, the Chao1 estimator, and Recon v2.1 estimates of unobserved clonotypes. Sourced from immuneACCESS, this table was stored by TCRdb with only in-frame sequences that have V and J called. A share of the clones is absent; for the studies checked, an unresolved V gene accounts for under half, and the remainder has no known explanation. The DNA was the basis for D and trimming; V, J and clone size are from that table. The table for this sample lists fewer than 500,000 clones; over 60% of them were counted only once. The ten top clones hold about 12% of the sample.

In the case of this clone: The specificity of this receptor is unknown. There are no base qualities to consult, and no much larger clone falls within one base.

The donors were healthy, HIV-negative adults who had no recently reported acute infections or vaccinations. Every donor was a Caucasian adult residing in Nashville, Tennessee, USA. In the unsorted samples, roughly 90 million PBMCs were counted, and genomic DNA was extracted using the QIAamp DNA Blood Mini kit. Blood was collected by leukapheresis, and PBMCs were isolated by Ficoll-Histopaque density gradient centrifugation and then cryopreserved in liquid nitrogen vapor phase. What the study reported, not specific to this receptor: Based on pairwise subsampling, the degree of clonotype sharing among donors was expected to be affected by sequencing depth. Sampling was restricted to blood, and TCR repertoires in tissue are likely to differ from TCR repertoires in blood. Because the study included only a small number of donors, the genetic and exposure-history diversity represented was limited.

The clonotype comes from a woman aged 40 to 50 in good health. Some clones in this sample may be carry-over from other donors' samples. The material sequenced was PBMCs.

The encoded CDR3 is CASRPQGFIILTNEKLFF. The nucleotide sequence reads TGTGCCAGCAGACCCCAGGGCTTCATCATCTTGACTAATGAAAAACTGTTTTTT. Recombination connected TRBV28 to TRBJ1-4; 5 matching bases give a weak D call of TRBD1. The junction shows trimming of 6 bases on V and 2 bases on J, plus 22 bases between the germline ends. The germline V gene supplies CDR1 MDHEN and CDR2 SYDVKM. There are 18 amino acids in the CDR3, from cysteine to phenylalanine inclusive. CDR3 DNA only is kept here, 54 bases in frame from base 1. The variable domain in full, with residues beyond the CDR3 obtained from the reference TRBV28 and TRBJ1-4 genes, is DVKVTQSSRYLVKRTGEKVFLECVQDMDHENMFWYRQDPGLGLRLIYFSYDVKMKEKGDIPEGYSVSREKKERFSLILESASTNQTSMYLCASRPQGFIILTNEKLFFGSGTQLSVL.